The T cell receptor (beta chain) described here comes from a study of post-analysis software for immune sequencing data. CDR3 length: 13 residues. CDR1 MDHEN and CDR2 SYDVKM come from the germline V gene. Deletions cut 11 bases from V and 5 bases from J, with 18 bases between. Findings and limits, study-wide: Multiple sclerosis patients had significantly lower normalized Chao1 diversity than controls. Several TRBV segments were more frequent in patients than controls; TRBV5-6, TRBV5-1 and TRBV20-1 belonged to this group.

This clonotype was detected only a few times. The antigen is unknown. The authors incorporated unique molecular identifiers into the TCR beta cDNA libraries. T cells numbering about 1 to 11 million yielded approximately 500,000 cDNA molecules. Each CDR3 protein is one row after TCRdb ran MiXCR on the PCR reads. The sample has 750,000 to 900,000 distinct CDR3 sequences, more than 45% seen once. This TCR came from a girl under 18 with multiple sclerosis. The V and J genes are TRBV28 and TRBJ1-2; unclear D gene. The sample was blood. CDR3 in amino acids: CAGKAGALYGYTF. DNA of the CDR3: TGTGCCGGCAAGGCCGGAGCCTTATATGGCTACACCTTC.